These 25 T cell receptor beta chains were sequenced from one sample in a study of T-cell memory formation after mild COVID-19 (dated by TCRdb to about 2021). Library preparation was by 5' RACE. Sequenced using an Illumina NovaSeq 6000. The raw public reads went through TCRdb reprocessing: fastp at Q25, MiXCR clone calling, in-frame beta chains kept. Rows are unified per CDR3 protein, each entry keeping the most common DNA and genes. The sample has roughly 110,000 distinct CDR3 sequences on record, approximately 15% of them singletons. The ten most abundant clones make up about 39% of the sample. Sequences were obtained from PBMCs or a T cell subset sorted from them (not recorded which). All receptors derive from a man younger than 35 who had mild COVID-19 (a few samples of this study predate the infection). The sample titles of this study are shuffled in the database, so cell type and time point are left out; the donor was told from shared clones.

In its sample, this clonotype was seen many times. As DNA, the CDR3 is TGTGCCAGCAGTTTAATCCCGGGACAGGGGCCGAGCTCCTACGAGCAGTACGTC. It codes for CASSLIPGQGPSSYEQYV. V gene TRBV12-3 or TRBV12-4 combines with J gene TRBJ2-7; 10 positions agree with TRBD1. The ends lost 2 bases at V and 0 bases at J; junction bases unmatched: 10. The CDR3 runs 18 residues.

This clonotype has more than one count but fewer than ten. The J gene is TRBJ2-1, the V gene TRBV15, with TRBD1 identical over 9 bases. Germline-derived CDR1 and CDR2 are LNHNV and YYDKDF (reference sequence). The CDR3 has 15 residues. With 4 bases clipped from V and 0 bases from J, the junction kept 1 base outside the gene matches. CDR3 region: CATSMDRGSYNEQFF. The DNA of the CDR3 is TGTGCCACCAGCATGGACAGGGGCTCCTACAATGAGCAGTTCTTC.

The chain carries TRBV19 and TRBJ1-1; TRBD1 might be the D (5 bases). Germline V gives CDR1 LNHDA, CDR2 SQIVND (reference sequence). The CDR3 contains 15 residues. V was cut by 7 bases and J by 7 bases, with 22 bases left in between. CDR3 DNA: TGTGCCAGTACCCTCCCGGGGGGTCTTCTGGATGAAGCTTTCTTT. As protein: CASTLPGGLLDEAFF.

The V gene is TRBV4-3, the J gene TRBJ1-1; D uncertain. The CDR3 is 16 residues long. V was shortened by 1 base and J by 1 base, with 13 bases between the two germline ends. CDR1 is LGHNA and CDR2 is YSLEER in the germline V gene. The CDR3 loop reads CASSQVEGRPNTEAFF. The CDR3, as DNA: TGCGCCAGCAGCCAAGTCGAAGGACGGCCGAACACTGAAGCTTTCTTT.

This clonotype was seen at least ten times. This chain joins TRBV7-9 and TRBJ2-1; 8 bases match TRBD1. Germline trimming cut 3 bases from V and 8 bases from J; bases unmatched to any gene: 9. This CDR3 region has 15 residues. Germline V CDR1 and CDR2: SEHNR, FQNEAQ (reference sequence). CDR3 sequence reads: CASSFLDRAYHEQFF. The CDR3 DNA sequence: TGTGCCAGCAGCTTTCTGGACAGGGCTTATCATGAGCAGTTCTTC.

CDR3 sequence reads: CASSQDLGGPYNEQFF. In DNA form, the CDR3 reads TGTGCCAGCAGCCAAGATCTAGGGGGGCCTTACAATGAGCAGTTCTTC. The chain has TRBV4-2 and TRBJ2-1; D could derive from TRBD1 or TRBD2 (6 bases each). CDR1 is LGHNA and CDR2 is YNFKEQ in the germline V gene. V was pared by 0 bases and J by 4 bases, with 13 bases between. The CDR3 loop spans 16 amino acids.

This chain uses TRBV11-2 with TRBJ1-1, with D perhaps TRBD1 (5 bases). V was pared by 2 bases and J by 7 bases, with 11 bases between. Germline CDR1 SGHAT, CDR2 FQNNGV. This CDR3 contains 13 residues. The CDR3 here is CASSLRIDSEAFF. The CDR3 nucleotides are TGTGCCAGCAGCTTACGTATCGACAGTGAAGCTTTCTTT.

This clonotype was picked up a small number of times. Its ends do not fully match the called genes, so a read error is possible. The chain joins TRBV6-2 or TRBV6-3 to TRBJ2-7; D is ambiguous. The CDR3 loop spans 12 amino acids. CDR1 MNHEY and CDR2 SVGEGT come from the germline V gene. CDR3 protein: CASSISSYGQYF. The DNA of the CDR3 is TGTGCCAGCTCGATCTCGTCCTACGGGCAGTACTTC.

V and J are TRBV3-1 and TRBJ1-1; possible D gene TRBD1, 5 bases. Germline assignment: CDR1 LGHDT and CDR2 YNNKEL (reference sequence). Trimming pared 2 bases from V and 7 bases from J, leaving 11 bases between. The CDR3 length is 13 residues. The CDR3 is CASSQFRGSEAFF. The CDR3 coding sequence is TGTGCCAGCAGCCAATTCCGGGGGAGTGAAGCTTTCTTT.

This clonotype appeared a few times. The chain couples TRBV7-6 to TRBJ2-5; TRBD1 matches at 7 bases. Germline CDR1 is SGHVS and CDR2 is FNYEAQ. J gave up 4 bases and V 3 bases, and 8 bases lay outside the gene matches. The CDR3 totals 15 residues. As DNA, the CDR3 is TGTGCCAGCAGCTTTCAAGGGGGCGCGGTAGAGACCCAGTACTTC. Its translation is CASSFQGGAVETQYF.

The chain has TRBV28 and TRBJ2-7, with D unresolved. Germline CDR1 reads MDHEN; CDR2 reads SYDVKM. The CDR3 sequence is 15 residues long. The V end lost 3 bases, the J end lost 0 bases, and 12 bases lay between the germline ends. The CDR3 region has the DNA TGTGCCAGCAGTTTTTTCGGTCACCGCTCCTACGAGCAGTACTTC. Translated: CASSFFGHRSYEQYF.

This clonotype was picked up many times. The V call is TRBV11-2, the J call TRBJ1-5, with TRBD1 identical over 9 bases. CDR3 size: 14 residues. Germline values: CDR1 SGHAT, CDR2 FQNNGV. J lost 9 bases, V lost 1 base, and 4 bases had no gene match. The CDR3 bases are TGTGCCAGCAGCTTAGGACAGGGGGGTTGGCCCCAGCATTTT. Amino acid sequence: CASSLGQGGWPQHF.

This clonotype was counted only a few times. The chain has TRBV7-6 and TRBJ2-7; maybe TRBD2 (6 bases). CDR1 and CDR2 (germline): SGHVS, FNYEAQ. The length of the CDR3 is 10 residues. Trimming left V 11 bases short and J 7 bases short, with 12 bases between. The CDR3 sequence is CASPRGEQYF. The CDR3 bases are TGTGCCTCCCCACGGGGGGAGCAGTACTTC.

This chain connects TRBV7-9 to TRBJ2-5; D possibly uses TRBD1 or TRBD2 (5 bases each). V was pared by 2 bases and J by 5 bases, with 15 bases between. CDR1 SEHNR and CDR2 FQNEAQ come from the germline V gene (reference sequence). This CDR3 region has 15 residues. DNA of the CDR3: TGTGCCAGCAGCTTAAGGGACCCGTTCGGGGAGACCCAGTACTTC. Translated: CASSLRDPFGETQYF.

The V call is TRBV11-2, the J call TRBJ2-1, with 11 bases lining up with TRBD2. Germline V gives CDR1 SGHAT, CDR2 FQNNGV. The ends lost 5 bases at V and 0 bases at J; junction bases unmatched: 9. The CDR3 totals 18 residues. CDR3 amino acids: CASSARTSGFTSYNEQFF. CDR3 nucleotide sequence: TGTGCCAGCAGCGCGAGGACTAGCGGGTTTACCTCCTACAATGAGCAGTTCTTC.

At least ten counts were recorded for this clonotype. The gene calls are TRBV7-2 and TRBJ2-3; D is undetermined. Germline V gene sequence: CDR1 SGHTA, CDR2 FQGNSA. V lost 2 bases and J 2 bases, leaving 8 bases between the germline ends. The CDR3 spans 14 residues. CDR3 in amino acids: CASSLRPSTDTQYF. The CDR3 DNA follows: TGTGCCAGCAGCTTACGTCCTTCCACAGATACGCAGTATTTT.

CDR3 region: CASSVGHDNGYTF. As DNA, the CDR3 is TGTGCCAGCAGCGTAGGACACGACAATGGCTACACCTTC. This chain connects TRBV9 to TRBJ1-2; no definite D call. The germline V gene encodes CDR1 SGDLS and CDR2 YYNGEE. V was clipped by 0 bases and J by 6 bases, with 9 bases between them. CDR3 length: 13 residues.

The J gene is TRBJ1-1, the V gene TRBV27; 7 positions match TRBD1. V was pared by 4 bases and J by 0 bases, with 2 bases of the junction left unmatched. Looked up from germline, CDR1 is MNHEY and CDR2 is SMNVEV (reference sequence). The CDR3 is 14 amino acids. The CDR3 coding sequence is TGTGCCAGCAGTTGGGACAGCATGAACACTGAAGCTTTCTTT. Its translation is CASSWDSMNTEAFF.

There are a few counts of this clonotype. This CDR3 is CASSPGGGRTDTQYF. The CDR3 DNA is TGTGCCAGTTCACCGGGCGGTGGCCGCACAGATACGCAGTATTTT. The chain is built from TRBV7-3 and TRBJ2-3; D is undetermined. Trimming removed 9 bases from V and 1 base from J, with 17 bases in between. The CDR3 runs to 15 residues. Germline values: CDR1 SGHTA, CDR2 FQGTGA.

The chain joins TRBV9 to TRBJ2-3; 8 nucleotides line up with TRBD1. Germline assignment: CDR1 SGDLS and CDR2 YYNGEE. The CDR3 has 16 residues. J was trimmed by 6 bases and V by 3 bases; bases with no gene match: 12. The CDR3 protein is CASSEQTGELLDTQYF. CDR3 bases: TGTGCCAGCAGCGAGCAGACAGGGGAGCTTCTGGATACGCAGTATTTT.

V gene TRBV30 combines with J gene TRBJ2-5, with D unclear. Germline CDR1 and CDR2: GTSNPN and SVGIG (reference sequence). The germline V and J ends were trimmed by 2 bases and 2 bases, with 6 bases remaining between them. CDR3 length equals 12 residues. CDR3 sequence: CAWSSGQETQYF. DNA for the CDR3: TGTGCCTGGAGTTCAGGACAAGAGACCCAGTACTTC.

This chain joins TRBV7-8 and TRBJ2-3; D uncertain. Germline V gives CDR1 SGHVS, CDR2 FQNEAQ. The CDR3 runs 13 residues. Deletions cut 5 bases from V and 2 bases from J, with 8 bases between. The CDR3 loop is CASSTLLTDTQYF. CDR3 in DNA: TGTGCCAGCAGCACCCTACTCACAGATACGCAGTATTTT. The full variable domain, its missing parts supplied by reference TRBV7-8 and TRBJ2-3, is GAGVSQSPRYKVAKRGQDVALRCDPISGHVSLFWYQQALGQGPEFLTYFQNEAQLDKSGLPSDRFFAERPEGSVSTLKIQRTQQEDSAVYLCASSTLLTDTQYFGPGTRLTVL.

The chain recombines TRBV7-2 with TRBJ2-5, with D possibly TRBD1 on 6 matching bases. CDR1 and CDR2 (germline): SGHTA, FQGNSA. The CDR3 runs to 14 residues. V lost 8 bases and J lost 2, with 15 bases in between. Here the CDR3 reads CASERRRGQETQYF. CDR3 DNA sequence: TGTGCCAGCGAACGACGCAGGGGACAAGAGACCCAGTACTTC.

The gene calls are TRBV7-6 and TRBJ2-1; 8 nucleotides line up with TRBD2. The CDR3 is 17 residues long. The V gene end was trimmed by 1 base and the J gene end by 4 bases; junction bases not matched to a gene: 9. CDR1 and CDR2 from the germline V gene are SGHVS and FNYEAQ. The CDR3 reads CASSLGSSSGWYNEQFF. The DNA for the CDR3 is TGTGCCAGCAGCTTAGGGTCCTCTAGCGGGTGGTACAATGAGCAGTTCTTC. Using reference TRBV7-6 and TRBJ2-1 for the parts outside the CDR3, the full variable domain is GAGVSQSPRYKVTKRGQDVALRCDPISGHVSLYWYRQALGQGPEFLTYFNYEAQQDKSGLPNDRFSAERPEGSISTLTIQRTEQRDSAMYRCASSLGSSSGWYNEQFFGPGTRLTVL.

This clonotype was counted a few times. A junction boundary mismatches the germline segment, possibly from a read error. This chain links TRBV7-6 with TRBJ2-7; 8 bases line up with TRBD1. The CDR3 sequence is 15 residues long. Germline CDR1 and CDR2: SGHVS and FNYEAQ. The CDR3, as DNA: TGTGCCAGCAGCATCAAGGGACAGGCCTCCGACGAGCAGTACTTC. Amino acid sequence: CASSIKGQASDEQYF.